The entry that follows covers one T cell receptor beta chain sequence. Its specificity is unknown. TCR beta CDR3 regions were amplified from RNA transcripts. During a first-round RT-PCR of the TCR CDR3, the HTBI primer set was used. TCRdb passed the multiplex PCR reads through MiXCR, listing each CDR3 protein once. There are about 110,000 distinct CDR3 sequences in the sample; 15% to 20% occur only once, and about 45% lies in the top ten. This sample was taken from a study of T cells in Graves' hyperthyroidism and ophthalmopathy. Study background: Prior to any treatment, at the point of initial diagnosis, peripheral blood was collected.

Findings and limits, study-wide: Ophthalmopathy, as predicted by the model, came a median about seven months after the prediction.

From germline, CDR1 is LNHDA and CDR2 SQIVND (reference sequence). Trimming left V 1 base short and J 5 bases short, with 18 bases between. The CDR3 covers 17 residues. This TCR came from a woman between 45 and 65 years old with Graves' hyperthyroidism. The chain uses TRBV19 and TRBJ2-1; unclear D gene. The specimen was blood. The CDR3 loop is CASSIGGWAAEHNEQFF. CDR3 DNA: TGTGCCAGTAGTATAGGGGGTTGGGCGGCTGAGCACAATGAGCAGTTCTTC.